The 13 T cell receptor beta chains given below trace back to one sample, sequenced in a study of blood T cell repertoires in COVID-19. Produced via immunoSEQ multiplex PCR; TCRdb's table is partial and in-frame only. The sample holds over 350,000 clones, roughly 88% seen once. Material for sequencing was peripheral blood. These receptors originate from a woman aged 30 to 39 with active or convalescent COVID-19.

The CDR3 region has the DNA TGTGCCACCTCGCGAAGGGACACCACTAATGAAAAACTGTTTTTT. Encoded protein: CATSRRDTTNEKLFF. The chain uses TRBV19 and TRBJ1-4, with D perhaps TRBD1 (6 bases). The CDR3 is 15 residues long. V lost 10 bases, J lost 2 bases, and 17 bases lay in between. Germline V CDR1 and CDR2: LNHDA, SQIVND (reference sequence).

In regard to this clone: Distinct nucleotide sequences in the sample also encode this CDR3. This chain uses TRBV12-3 or TRBV12-4 with TRBJ1-2; TRBD1 might be the D (6 bases). The CDR3 is made up of 13 amino acids. V was shortened by 3 bases and J by 2 bases, with 7 bases between the two germline ends. CDR3 in DNA: TGTGCCAGCAGTTTGGACAGCAACTATGGCTACACCTTC. It codes for CASSLDSNYGYTF.

V gene TRBV3-1 (or the pseudogene TRBV3-2) combines with J gene TRBJ2-7; TRBD2 might be the D (6 bases). This CDR3 has 13 amino acids. Germline-derived CDR1 and CDR2 are LGHDT and YNNKEL (reference sequence). The germline V and J ends were trimmed by 4 bases and 5 bases, with 12 bases remaining between them. CDR3 in DNA: TGTGCCAGCAGCCCCTACGGGGGACACGAGCAGTACTTC. This translates into CASSPYGGHEQYF.

V is TRBV30 and J is TRBJ2-2, with a tentative D call TRBD2 (6 bases). Germline-derived CDR1 and CDR2 are GTSNPN and SVGIG (reference sequence). Trimming left V 0 bases short and J 4 bases short, with 12 bases between. The CDR3 loop spans 15 amino acids. CDR3: CAWSVPGLLTGELFF. The CDR3 DNA follows: TGTGCCTGGAGTGTTCCGGGACTCCTCACCGGGGAGCTGTTTTTT.

The chain carries TRBV5-1 and TRBJ2-1, with TRBD1 matching over 7 bases. This CDR3 spans 15 amino acids. J lost 8 bases, V lost 0 bases, and 8 bases had no gene match. Germline lookup yields CDR1 SGHRS and CDR2 YFSETQ. In nucleotides, the CDR3 is TGCGCCAGCAGCTTGGGACAGGGCGAAGCGGATGAGCAGTTCTTC. Translation: CASSLGQGEADEQFF.

Notes on this clone: The germline gene is not matched at one end of the junction; a read error may be the cause. The rearrangement links TRBV11-2 to TRBJ2-3; the D gene is possibly TRBD2 (5 bases). Looked up from germline, CDR1 is SGHAT and CDR2 is FQNNGV. The length of the CDR3 is 14 residues. The CDR3 loop is CASSLSPSIDTQYF. CDR3 in DNA: TGTGCCAGCAGCTTGTCGCCTAGCATAGATACGCAGTATTTT.

The sample holds one count of this clone. The rearrangement links TRBV29-1 to TRBJ1-4; possible D gene TRBD1, 5 bases. Between the trimmed V and J ends, which lost 7 bases and 8 bases, there was a span of 14 bases. Looked up from germline, CDR1 is SQVTM and CDR2 is ANQGSEA. The CDR3 has 12 residues. CDR3 in amino acids: CSARGLGEKLFF. The CDR3 DNA sequence: TGCAGCGCCCGGGGGTTAGGCGAAAAACTGTTTTTT.

This clone was counted a single time. This chain uses TRBV6-5 with TRBJ2-7, with TRBD1 identical over 7 bases. Trimming removed 8 bases from V and 7 bases from J; junction bases left unmatched: 11. CDR3 length: 13 amino acids. Germline CDR1 reads MNHEY; CDR2 reads SVGAGI. The CDR3 DNA follows: TGTGCCAGCCCCAAACAGGGGCGGGTTGAGCAGTACTTC. Translating it yields CASPKQGRVEQYF.

The chain joins TRBV24-1 to TRBJ2-2, with D possibly matching TRBD1 (5 bases). In germline, CDR1 is KGHDR, CDR2 SFDVKD. This CDR3 contains 15 residues. Trimming pared 5 bases from V and 7 bases from J, leaving 16 bases between. CDR3 DNA sequence: TGTGCCACCAGTGCCCCCCAGGGCGAGGTCGGGGAGCTGTTTTTT. Translation gives CATSAPQGEVGELFF.

This chain connects TRBV18 to TRBJ2-7; TRBD1 aligns across 12 bases. Per the germline V gene, CDR1 is KGHSH and CDR2 is LQKENI. The CDR3 has 14 amino acids. V shed 6 bases, J shed 6 bases, and the junction held 6 bases outside the gene matches. CDR3 nucleotide sequence: TGTGCCAGCTCGCTAGGGACAGGGGGCCGCGAGCAGTACTTC. Its protein is CASSLGTGGREQYF.

The table lists this clone with a count of one. The chain carries TRBV28 and TRBJ2-7, with 7 bases fitting TRBD2. Losses at the gene ends were 7 bases for V and 13 bases for J; bases not matched to a gene: 13. Per the germline V gene, CDR1 is MDHEN and CDR2 is SYDVKM. This CDR3 has 12 amino acids. CDR3 coding DNA: TGTGCCAGCAAAGAGGGTGGGGGGGTACGATACTTC. Translation: CASKEGGGVRYF.

The V call is TRBV19, the J call TRBJ2-5; D call uncertain. The V and J ends lost 3 bases and 2 bases respectively, with 10 bases between them. The CDR3 contains 14 residues. Germline V gene sequence: CDR1 LNHDA, CDR2 SQIVND (reference sequence). The CDR3 reads CASSMVPGQETQYF. As DNA, the CDR3 is TGTGCCAGTAGTATGGTCCCAGGACAAGAGACCCAGTACTTC.

The chain joins TRBV28 to TRBJ1-3; D gene ambiguous. From germline, CDR1 is MDHEN and CDR2 SYDVKM. The V gene lost 6 bases and the J gene lost 2 bases, with 5 bases spanning the gap. This CDR3 has 12 amino acids. As DNA, the CDR3 is TGTGCCAGCAGAGAGACTGGAAACACCATATATTTT. This translates into CASRETGNTIYF.